Shown below are 20 T cell receptor beta chains from a single sample sequenced in a study of T cells in Graves' hyperthyroidism and ophthalmopathy. RNA transcripts yielded amplified TCR beta CDR3 regions. TCR CDR3 underwent first-round RT-PCR with the HTBI primer set. TCRdb re-called the multiplex PCR reads with MiXCR, one entry per CDR3 protein. The sample includes about 590,000 distinct CDR3 sequences, 15% to 18% of them seen just once. The material sequenced was blood. The receptor set was obtained from a woman between 25 and 40 years old with Graves' hyperthyroidism.

This clonotype was recorded at least ten times. This chain uses TRBV7-2 with TRBJ2-7, with 7 bases matching TRBD1. V shed 4 bases and J 4 bases; nucleotides not matched to a gene: 1. The CDR3 loop spans 12 amino acids. Germline V CDR1 and CDR2: SGHTA, FQGNSA. CDR3 sequence (DNA): TGTGCCAGCAGCTGGGGACAGTACGAGCAGTACTTC. It yields the protein CASSWGQYEQYF.

Notes on this clonotype: Just one base apart from a much larger clone, this may be a read error. This rearrangement joins TRBV6-2 or TRBV6-3 to TRBJ1-5; 11 positions agree with TRBD1. CDR1 and CDR2 (germline): MNHEY, SVGEGT. The CDR3 spans 15 residues. The CDR3 nucleotides read TGTGCCGGCAGTTACCTGGGACAGGGGGATCAGCCCCAGCATTTT. This sequence encodes CAGSYLGQGDQPQHF.

Many counts were recorded for this clonotype. The rearrangement links TRBV12-3 or TRBV12-4 to TRBJ2-5; possibly TRBD1 or TRBD2 for D (5 bases each). The CDR3 is 14 amino acids. With 3 bases removed from V and 2 bases from J, the gap between germline ends came to 10 bases. The CDR3 nucleotides are TGTGCCAGCAGTTTTGGGGGTGGGCAAGAGACCCAGTACTTC. It codes for CASSFGGGQETQYF.

This clonotype occurred a few times. The V call is TRBV12-3 or TRBV12-4, the J call TRBJ2-1; 9 positions agree with TRBD1. V was clipped by 8 bases and J by 4 bases; unmatched bases: 6. The CDR3 runs 14 residues. The CDR3 protein is CASADRGSYNEQFF. The CDR3 coding sequence is TGTGCCAGCGCGGACAGGGGATCATACAATGAGCAGTTCTTC.

This clonotype has just one count. The chain couples TRBV6-1 to TRBJ1-1; possible D gene TRBD1, 5 bases. Germline CDR1 reads MNHNS; CDR2 reads SASEGT. The CDR3 spans 12 residues. Trimming took off 10 bases at V and 3 bases at J, with 12 bases between the two ends. The CDR3 nucleotides read TGTGCCACAGTGATGGGGGACACTGAAGCTTTCTTT. This gives the protein CATVMGDTEAFF.

This clonotype has just a few counts. The V and J genes are TRBV2 and TRBJ2-2; D gene uncertain. The length of the CDR3 is 15 residues. Germline CDR1 reads SNHLY; CDR2 reads FYNNEI. The V and J ends lost 5 bases and 0 bases respectively, with 10 bases between them. In DNA, the CDR3 is TGTGCCAGCAGTAACATTAACCCGAACACCGGGGAGCTGTTTTTT. Amino acid sequence: CASSNINPNTGELFF.

The V call is TRBV29-1, the J call TRBJ2-3, with D possibly matching TRBD1 (5 bases). The CDR3 is 14 residues long. Per the germline V gene, CDR1 is SQVTM and CDR2 is ANQGSEA. Trimming took off 1 base at V and 4 bases at J, with 12 bases between the two ends. The CDR3 DNA sequence: TGCAGCGTTGAAGGGCAGGGATGGCCAGATACGCAGTATTTT. Protein sequence: CSVEGQGWPDTQYF.

The V and J genes are TRBV7-3 and TRBJ1-1; D is undetermined. The germline V and J ends were trimmed by 8 bases and 0 bases, with 25 bases remaining between them. Germline CDR1 reads SGHTA; CDR2 reads FQGTGA. CDR3 size: 18 residues. The CDR3 DNA reads TGTGCCAGCCACACGCCCGAGGAGGAGATCAACATGAACACTGAAGCTTTCTTT. Encoded protein: CASHTPEEEINMNTEAFF. The full variable domain, with the rest looked up from reference TRBV7-3 and TRBJ1-1, is GAGVSQTPSNKVTEKGKYVELRCDPISGHTALYWYRQSLGQGPEFLIYFQGTGAADDSGLPNDRFFAVRPEGSVSTLKIQRTERGDSAVYLCASHTPEEEINMNTEAFFGQGTRLTVV.

This chain uses TRBV27 with TRBJ2-3; perhaps TRBD1 as D (5 bases). Germline lookup yields CDR1 MNHEY and CDR2 SMNVEV (reference sequence). V was cut by 8 bases and J by 3 bases, with 12 bases left in between. This CDR3 region has 13 residues. This CDR3 is CASGALATDTQYF. CDR3 sequence (DNA): TGTGCCAGCGGGGCCTTGGCGACAGATACGCAGTATTTT.

The chain carries TRBV28 and TRBJ2-4; D might be TRBD2 (6 bases). V was clipped by 1 base and J by 10 bases, with 26 bases between them. The CDR3 is 18 amino acids. The V gene's germline CDR1 is MDHEN and CDR2 SYDVKM. Written as DNA, the CDR3 is TGTGCCAGCAGTTTATCTCTTATCTCCGGGAGACGAGGACTTATTCAGTACTTC. It yields the protein CASSLSLISGRRGLIQYF.

This clonotype was recorded at least ten times. The CDR3 DNA follows: TGTGCCAGCAGCTCATGGCCGGTTCCCCTAGGCTACACCTTC. Amino acids: CASSSWPVPLGYTF. The chain carries TRBV11-2 and TRBJ1-2; D ambiguous. CDR3 length: 14 residues. Deletions cut 4 bases from V and 8 bases from J, with 17 bases between. Germline V gives CDR1 SGHAT, CDR2 FQNNGV.

This clonotype occurred many times. The V and J genes are TRBV2 and TRBJ2-1; 7 nucleotides match TRBD2. V dropped 8 bases and J dropped 4; count of bases not matched to a gene: 17. CDR3 length: 17 residues. Germline V gene data show CDR1 as SNHLY and CDR2 as FYNNEI. The CDR3 sequence: CASLGGELATHYNEQFF. The CDR3 coding sequence is TGTGCCAGCCTGGGTGGGGAACTAGCGACCCATTACAATGAGCAGTTCTTC.

This CDR3 is CASSEKGSEKLFF. The CDR3 bases are TGTGCCAGCAGTGAAAAGGGCAGTGAAAAACTGTTTTTT. V and J are TRBV6-1 and TRBJ1-4, with D uncertain. The germline V gene encodes CDR1 MNHNS and CDR2 SASEGT. This CDR3 region has 13 residues. Trimming stripped 2 bases from V and 7 bases from J, with 8 bases between.

This clonotype was seen many times. The chain carries TRBV11-2 and TRBJ2-5; D gene uncertain. The germline V gene has CDR1 SGHAT and CDR2 FQNNGV. The CDR3 length is 14 residues. Trimming shortened V by 2 bases and J by 0 bases, and 7 bases separated the two germline ends. The DNA for the CDR3 is TGTGCCAGCAGCTTACGCCCGTACCAAGAGACCCAGTACTTC. This encodes CASSLRPYQETQYF.

Remarks on this clonotype: This may come from a read error, since a much larger clone is one base off. The chain combines TRBV20-1 with TRBJ2-1; D gene ambiguous. Germline V gene lookup returns CDR1 DFQATT and CDR2 SNEGSKA (reference sequence). The CDR3 is made up of 13 amino acids. The CDR3 protein is CSASTSSCNEQFF. The CDR3, as DNA: TGCAGTGCCAGCACGAGCTCCTGCAATGAGCAGTTCTTC.

This clonotype was picked up a small number of times. The chain is built from TRBV6-1 and TRBJ1-3; 11 nucleotides agree with TRBD1. The CDR3 spans 18 residues. V lost 4 bases and J lost 3; bases outside the gene matches: 11. Germline CDR1 is MNHNS and CDR2 is SASEGT. The CDR3 sequence is CASSGRRDRGFIGNTIYF. CDR3 DNA: TGTGCCAGCAGTGGTAGAAGGGACAGGGGGTTCATTGGAAACACCATATATTTT.

This clonotype was detected ten times or more. This chain links TRBV6-1 with TRBJ1-2, with D unresolved. Germline CDR1 is MNHNS and CDR2 is SASEGT. The CDR3 runs 13 residues. The V gene lost 5 bases and the J gene lost 7 bases, with 14 bases spanning the gap. The CDR3 reads CASSWGSEGGYTF. The DNA for the CDR3 is TGTGCCAGCAGTTGGGGTTCAGAGGGTGGCTACACCTTC.

This rearrangement joins TRBV30 to TRBJ2-5; tentative D call: TRBD2 (5 bases). Trimming pared 0 bases from V and 3 bases from J, leaving 23 bases between. In germline, CDR1 is GTSNPN, CDR2 SVGIG (reference sequence). The CDR3 is 18 residues long. The CDR3 DNA follows: TGTGCCTGGAGTGTCTTTGCATTTGGTAAGAGCGGAGAAGAGACCCAGTACTTC. As protein: CAWSVFAFGKSGEETQYF. The variable domain in full, with the rest retrieved from reference TRBV30 and TRBJ2-5, is SQTIHQWPATLVQPVGSPLSLECTVEGTSNPNLYWYRQAAGRGLQLLFYSVGIGQISSEVPQNLSASRPQDRQFILSSKKLLLSDSGFYLCAWSVFAFGKSGEETQYFGPGTRLLVL.

CDR3 sequence: CSASWGLMNEQFF. CDR3 sequence (DNA): TGCAGTGCTAGTTGGGGTTTAATGAATGAGCAGTTCTTC. This chain connects TRBV20-1 to TRBJ2-1; the D is unclear. Germline CDR1 reads DFQATT; CDR2 reads SNEGSKA (reference sequence). The CDR3 sequence is 13 residues long. V was shortened by 3 bases and J by 7 bases, with 13 bases between the two germline ends.

A few counts support this clonotype. At one boundary the junction diverges from the germline segment, which might be a read error. V gene TRBV7-7 combines with J gene TRBJ2-1; 9 nucleotides line up with TRBD2. CDR1 SSHAT and CDR2 FNYEAQ come from the germline V gene (reference sequence). The CDR3 loop spans 20 amino acids. CDR3 sequence: CASSHAQWDPSGESPNEQFF. The CDR3 DNA reads TGTGCTAGCAGCCATGCCCAGTGGGATCCTAGCGGGGAAAGTCCCAATGAGCAGTTCTTC.